This T cell receptor beta chain was observed in a study of molecular identifiers for immune sequencing clone quantification. Overall study results and limits: Whereas naive cells kept under 1% of molecules in clones above 20 RNA copies, such clones held over 97% in effectors.

Germline assignment: CDR1 SGHVS and CDR2 FQNEAQ. The V gene lost 5 bases and the J gene lost 9 bases, with 19 bases spanning the gap. The CDR3 is made up of 14 amino acids. In preparing bulk TCR libraries, previously described methods and listed TCR primers were used. MiXCR was run by TCRdb on the PCR reads, yielding one entry per CDR3 protein. The sample yields 300,000 to 350,000 distinct CDR3 sequences, 20% to 25% seen once. This clonotype showed up many times. Its antigen is currently unknown. Sorting defined naive CD8 T cells as CD8+CD4-CCR7+CD45RA+. The chain couples TRBV7-8 to TRBJ1-1; no clear D gene. What was sequenced was naive CD8+ T cells from blood, with Jurkat cell RNA spiked in. As for subset: FACS-sorted CD8+CD4-CCR7+CD45RA+ naive T cells. The clonotype was recovered from a human donor in good health. Some libraries in this study had Jurkat cell RNA spiked in. This CDR3 reads CASSVENEPLQAFF. The CDR3 coding sequence is TGTGCCAGCAGCGTCGAAAACGAGCCCTTGCAAGCTTTCTTT.